The 30 T cell receptor beta chains given below trace back to one sample, sequenced in a study of blood T cell repertoires in COVID-19. Using immunoSEQ multiplex PCR, the repertoire was profiled, and TCRdb retains in-frame clones only, with some absent. Here the sample spans some 220,000 clones, more than 80% being singletons. The specimen sequenced was peripheral blood. These receptor sequences come from a human donor in a cohort sampled during active COVID-19.

This sequence joins TRBV13 and TRBJ1-1; TRBD1 might be the D (6 bases). The CDR3 extends over 18 amino acids. Germline CDR1 is PRHDT and CDR2 is FYEKMQ (reference sequence). The V end was cut by 5 bases, the J end by 1 base, with 23 bases between. The CDR3 here is CASSLQYDRFRQNTEAFF. The CDR3 coding sequence is TGTGCCAGCAGCCTACAGTACGACAGGTTCCGGCAGAACACTGAAGCTTTCTTT.

This clone was counted many times. The V gene is TRBV9, the J gene TRBJ2-1; TRBD2 matches at 8 bases. Germline V CDR1 and CDR2: SGDLS, YYNGEE. The CDR3 loop spans 15 amino acids. V was pared by 0 bases and J by 5 bases, with 4 bases of the junction left unmatched. The CDR3 DNA reads TGTGCCAGCAGCGTAGGAGCGGGAGAGAACAATGAGCAGTTCTTC. Amino acids: CASSVGAGENNEQFF. The full variable domain, rest sourced from reference TRBV9 and TRBJ2-1, is DSGVTQTPKHLITATGQRVTLRCSPRSGDLSVYWYQQSLDQGLQFLIQYYNGEERAKGNILERFSAQQFPDLHSELNLSSLELGDSALYFCASSVGAGENNEQFFGPGTRLTVL.

This clone has more than one count but fewer than ten. This sequence joins TRBV5-4 and TRBJ2-5, with TRBD1 as a possible D gene (5 bases). From germline, CDR1 is SGHNT and CDR2 YYREEE (reference sequence). Deletions cut 4 bases from V and 0 bases from J, with 13 bases between. CDR3 length equals 15 residues. The CDR3 spells CASSPPSGNQETQYF. In DNA form, the CDR3 reads TGTGCCAGCAGCCCTCCGTCAGGGAACCAAGAGACCCAGTACTTC.

The chain is built from TRBV6-5 and TRBJ2-3, with D possibly matching TRBD1 (6 bases). V was pared by 5 bases and J by 2 bases, with 11 bases between. The CDR3 extends over 14 amino acids. The germline gives CDR1 MNHEY, CDR2 SVGAGI. The CDR3 sequence: CASSPWTDTDTQYF. CDR3 nucleotides: TGTGCCAGCAGTCCATGGACAGACACAGATACGCAGTATTTT.

The chain carries TRBV7-2 and TRBJ1-2, with 9 nucleotides matching TRBD1. The CDR3 loop spans 15 amino acids. Germline V gene sequence: CDR1 SGHTA, CDR2 FQGNSA. V was pared by 5 bases and J by 4 bases, with 8 bases of the junction left unmatched. CDR3 nucleotide sequence: TGTGCCAGCAGCCCGGCGGGGACAGGGAGCTATGGCTACACCTTC. Protein sequence: CASSPAGTGSYGYTF.

This chain links TRBV4-1 with TRBJ1-4; D perhaps matches TRBD1 (6 bases). The CDR3 consists of 14 residues. Germline-derived CDR1 and CDR2 are MGHRA and YSYEKL. Trimming took 6 bases from V and 0 from J, leaving 8 bases between them. CDR3 region: CASSRTATNEKLFF. As DNA, the CDR3 is TGCGCCAGCAGTCGGACAGCAACTAATGAAAAACTGTTTTTT.

The V gene is TRBV4-2, the J gene TRBJ2-1; TRBD2 matches 7 bases. In germline, CDR1 is LGHNA, CDR2 YNFKEQ. The CDR3 spans 14 residues. Trimming removed 1 base from V and 10 bases from J; junction bases left unmatched: 7. CDR3 loop: CASSQARGVDEQFF. Written as DNA, the CDR3 is TGTGCCAGCAGCCAAGCCCGGGGGGTTGACGAGCAGTTCTTC.

The genes are TRBV9 and TRBJ2-7, with D perhaps matching TRBD1 (5 bases). V was pared by 4 bases and J by 0 bases, with 11 bases between. Looked up from germline, CDR1 is SGDLS and CDR2 is YYNGEE. The CDR3 is made up of 14 amino acids. This CDR3 reads CASSPQGFSYEQYF. DNA for the CDR3: TGTGCCAGCAGCCCGCAGGGTTTCTCCTACGAGCAGTACTTC.

The chain has TRBV6-6 and TRBJ1-5; D is undetermined. The ends were cut back, 0 bases at V and 6 bases at J, with 6 bases in the middle. This CDR3 spans 13 amino acids. Germline V gene sequence: CDR1 MNHNY, CDR2 SVGAGI (reference sequence). This chain's CDR3 is CASSYSRVQPQHF. CDR3 nucleotides: TGTGCCAGCAGTTACTCCCGCGTTCAGCCCCAGCATTTT.

V usage is TRBV19 and J usage is TRBJ2-3, with 8 bases identical to TRBD2. The germline V gene encodes CDR1 LNHDA and CDR2 SQIVND (reference sequence). This CDR3 has 14 amino acids. V lost 10 bases to trimming and J lost 0 bases; unmatched junction nucleotides: 6. CDR3 in amino acids: CATNSGASTDTQYF. The CDR3 DNA sequence: TGTGCCACCAATAGCGGGGCGAGCACAGATACGCAGTATTTT.

The chain uses TRBV5-4 and TRBJ2-2, with TRBD2 matching 7 bases. V gave up 6 bases and J gave up 4 bases; unmatched junction bases: 9. Germline V gene sequence: CDR1 SGHNT, CDR2 YYREEE (reference sequence). This CDR3 spans 15 amino acids. CDR3 bases: TGTGCCAGCAACCCTAGCGGTTTGGGCACCGGGGAGCTGTTTTTT. Amino acid sequence: CASNPSGLGTGELFF.

The V and J genes are TRBV3-1 (or the pseudogene TRBV3-2) and TRBJ2-6; possibly TRBD1 for D (6 bases). V lost 0 bases and J lost 2, with 11 bases in between. The CDR3 sequence is 17 residues long. The germline V gene encodes CDR1 LGHDT and CDR2 YNNKEL (reference sequence). This chain's CDR3 is CASSQEQGSAGANVLTF. CDR3 coding DNA: TGTGCCAGCAGCCAAGAACAGGGTTCTGCTGGGGCCAACGTCCTGACTTTC.

The J gene is TRBJ1-1, the V gene TRBV7-2, with D unclear. CDR1 is SGHTA and CDR2 is FQGNSA in the germline V gene. Trimming cost V 4 bases and J 4 bases, with 10 bases left between them. The CDR3 sequence is 13 residues long. For the CDR3, the DNA is TGTGCCAGCAGCTCGGGTCTCAGCACTGAAGCTTTCTTT. This encodes CASSSGLSTEAFF.

The V and J genes are TRBV5-4 and TRBJ1-1; 10 nucleotides line up with TRBD1. Germline CDR1 is SGHNT and CDR2 is YYREEE (reference sequence). This CDR3 is 13 amino acids long. V gave up 3 bases and J gave up 6 bases; unmatched junction bases: 2. Here the CDR3 reads CASSSTGGAEAFF. Written as DNA, the CDR3 is TGTGCCAGCAGCTCGACAGGGGGCGCTGAAGCTTTCTTT. Based on the CDR3 plus reference TRBV5-4 and TRBJ1-1, the full variable domain is ETGVTQSPTHLIKTRGQQVTLRCSSQSGHNTVSWYQQALGQGPQFIFQYYREEENGRGNFPPRFSGLQFPNYSSELNVNALELDDSALYLCASSSTGGAEAFFGQGTRLTVV.

This clone has a handful of counts. J is TRBJ1-5 and V is TRBV3-1 (or the pseudogene TRBV3-2), with 8 bases fitting TRBD1. The germline gives CDR1 LGHDT, CDR2 YNNKEL (reference sequence). After removal of 0 bases from V and 9 bases from J, the junction contained 4 bases not matched to a gene. This CDR3 is built from 14 residues. CDR3 residues: CASSQEDRDGPQHF. The CDR3 DNA reads TGTGCCAGCAGCCAAGAGGACAGGGATGGGCCCCAGCATTTT.

The V call is TRBV14, the J call TRBJ2-2; possible D gene TRBD1, 6 bases. The CDR3 covers 19 residues. V dropped 6 bases and J dropped 6 bases, with 29 bases sitting between them. Germline loops: CDR1 SGHDN, CDR2 FVKESK. In DNA form, the CDR3 reads TGTGCCAGCAGAAGTAAACGCCAAGGTAAACAGGGTCGACCCGGGGAGCTGTTTTTT. It encodes CASRSKRQGKQGRPGELFF.

About this clone: A read error may account for a junction end that differs from germline. The V call is TRBV6-5, the J call TRBJ2-3; 12 nucleotides agree with TRBD2. The CDR3 spans 15 residues. From germline, CDR1 is MNHEY and CDR2 SVGAGI. The CDR3 loop reads CASSGLAGMSDTQYF. CDR3 DNA sequence: TGCGCCAGCAGCGGACTAGCGGGGATGTCAGATACGCAGTATTTT.

J is TRBJ1-1 and V is TRBV7-9, with a weak D call TRBD1 (6 bases). CDR3 length: 18 residues. CDR1 is SEHNR, CDR2 FQNEAQ, per germline (reference sequence). V was clipped by 0 bases and J by 6 bases, with 23 bases between them. CDR3 bases: TGTGCCAGCAGCTTAGCGTGGGGTGGGTCAGGGGATAACGCTGAAGCTTTCTTT. This codes for CASSLAWGGSGDNAEAFF.

The rearrangement joins TRBV7-3 to TRBJ2-3, with 8 bases aligning to TRBD1. The CDR3 consists of 15 residues. Trimming cost V 4 bases and J 5 bases; bases outside gene matches: 8. CDR1 and CDR2 from the germline V gene are SGHTA and FQGTGA. The CDR3 coding sequence is TGTGCCAGCAGCTCCGGACAGGGCGCTGGAGATACGCAGTATTTT. Protein: CASSSGQGAGDTQYF.

V usage is TRBV18 and J usage is TRBJ2-7; D possibly corresponds to TRBD1 (6 bases). The CDR3 is made up of 12 amino acids. The germline CDR1 and CDR2 sequences are KGHSH and LQKENI. V was trimmed by 6 bases and J by 5 bases, leaving 11 bases between them. CDR3 in DNA: TGTGCCAGCTCCCCAGGGGCGGACGAGCAGTACTTC. It is translated as CASSPGADEQYF.

This chain links TRBV6-5 with TRBJ1-1, with 7 positions matching TRBD1. CDR3 length equals 15 residues. The germline gives CDR1 MNHEY, CDR2 SVGAGI. V shed 10 bases, J shed 0 bases, and the junction held 11 bases outside the gene matches. The CDR3: CATSPRQGLNTEAFF. The CDR3 bases are TGTGCCACCTCACCCCGACAGGGCCTGAACACTGAAGCTTTCTTT.

This chain links TRBV15 with TRBJ2-7; 9 bases align to TRBD1. This CDR3 has 13 residues. J gave up 5 bases and V 3 bases, and 2 bases lay outside the gene matches. CDR1 LNHNV and CDR2 YYDKDF come from the germline V gene (reference sequence). The DNA for the CDR3 is TGTGCCACCAGCAGGGACAGGGGCGACGAGCAGTACTTC. The encoded protein is CATSRDRGDEQYF.

The chain carries TRBV5-1 and TRBJ1-1; unclear D gene. The V end was cut by 4 bases, the J end by 3 bases, with 16 bases between. Germline V lookup: CDR1 SGHRS, CDR2 YFSETQ. This CDR3 has 15 residues. The CDR3 nucleotides read TGCGCCAGCAGCCCTACTACGGGGTCCGACACTGAAGCTTTCTTT. This codes for CASSPTTGSDTEAFF. Full variable domain (rest looked up from reference TRBV5-1 and TRBJ1-1): KAGVTQTPRYLIKTRGQQVTLSCSPISGHRSVSWYQQTPGQGLQFLFEYFSETQRNKGNFPGRFSGRQFSNSRSEMNVSTLELGDSALYLCASSPTTGSDTEAFFGQGTRLTVV.

The V gene is TRBV12-2, the J gene TRBJ1-1; TRBD1 reflects the table's D call only, with no check against the DNA. TRBV12-2 is tagged as a pseudogene. This CDR3 spans 13 amino acids. CDR3 loop: CASRFTGYPEAFF. The CDR3 coding sequence is TGTGCAAGTCGCTTCACAGGGTACCCAGAAGCTTTCTTT.

The genes are TRBV6-5 and TRBJ1-3; D unclear. CDR1 MNHEY and CDR2 SVGAGI come from the germline V gene. This CDR3 is built from 15 residues. V lost 7 bases to trimming and J lost 0 bases, with 13 bases between them. The CDR3 protein is CASTRTGDSGNTIYF. The CDR3, as DNA: TGTGCCAGCACTAGGACGGGAGACTCTGGAAACACCATATATTTT.

This chain connects TRBV12-5 to TRBJ2-1, with D perhaps TRBD1 (6 bases). Deletions cut 7 bases from V and 7 bases from J, with 23 bases between. The CDR3 is 16 amino acids. Looked up from germline, CDR1 is LGHNT and CDR2 is FRNRAP. The CDR3 spells CASVPADRGKSNEQFF. In DNA form, the CDR3 reads TGTGCTAGTGTTCCCGCGGACAGAGGTAAAAGTAATGAGCAGTTCTTC. The variable domain in full, with the rest retrieved from reference TRBV12-5 and TRBJ2-1, is DARVTQTPRHKVTEMGQEVTMRCQPILGHNTVFWYRQTMMQGLELLAYFRNRAPLDDSGMPKDRFSAEMPDATLATLKIQPSEPRDSAVYFCASVPADRGKSNEQFFGPGTRLTVL.

In this sample, this clone turned up a few times. The V and J genes are TRBV18 and TRBJ2-2; D might be TRBD2 (6 bases). The CDR3 extends over 13 amino acids. The germline V gene encodes CDR1 KGHSH and CDR2 LQKENI. Trimming left V 2 bases short and J 5 bases short, with 6 bases between. In DNA form, the CDR3 reads TGTGCCAGCTCACCAGGGAGGACCGGGGAGCTGTTTTTT. This codes for CASSPGRTGELFF.

The chain links TRBV27 to TRBJ2-7; 8 positions match TRBD1. Trimming at V came to 3 bases and at J to 7 bases, leaving 5 bases not matched to a gene. CDR1 MNHEY and CDR2 SMNVEV come from the germline V gene (reference sequence). This CDR3 is 13 amino acids long. DNA of the CDR3: TGTGCCAGCAGTTTCCAGGGGGCGCGGGAGCAGTACTTC. Translated: CASSFQGAREQYF.

The chain links TRBV19 to TRBJ2-7; 8 bases line up with TRBD2. With V trimmed by 6 bases and J by 2 bases, 9 bases remained unmatched. This CDR3 comprises 15 residues. CDR1 is LNHDA, CDR2 SQIVND, per germline (reference sequence). The CDR3 nucleotides are TGTGCCAGTAGCCCTAGTGGTAGCGGGACCTACGAGCAGTACTTC. This sequence encodes CASSPSGSGTYEQYF. Drawing the rest from reference TRBV19 and TRBJ2-7, the complete variable domain is DGGITQSPKYLFRKEGQNVTLSCEQNLNHDAMYWYRQDPGQGLRLIYYSQIVNDFQKGDIAEGYSVSREKKESFPLTVTSAQKNPTAFYLCASSPSGSGTYEQYFGPGTRLTVT.

This sequence joins TRBV2 and TRBJ1-6; tentatively, D is TRBD1 (6 bases). The CDR3 is made up of 12 amino acids. Trimming removed 6 bases at V and 14 bases at J, with 14 bases between. The germline V gene has CDR1 SNHLY and CDR2 FYNNEI. CDR3 residues: CASSLRGTTLHF. CDR3 sequence (DNA): TGTGCCAGCAGCCTCAGGGGCACAACCCTCCACTTT.